This entry features one TCR beta chain sequence. Its antigen is still unknown. The sample is drawn from a study of CD8 T cells in Susac syndrome. Findings of the study overall: The study admitted that it had a relatively small number of individuals in its TCR sequencing and HLA analysis.

Peripheral blood CD8+ and CD4+ T cells were profiled by TCR beta sequencing. CD8+ and CD4+ T cells were negatively isolated; TEMRA cells were FACS-enriched. A quantity of roughly 0.5 to 1 ug RNA underwent reverse transcription using random hexamers. MiXCR, applied by TCRdb to the immunoSEQ multiplex PCR reads, yields one record per CDR3 protein. The repertoire holds hundreds of thousands of distinct CDR3 sequences, 90% to 95% seen once, with around 0.067% in the top ten. The germline V gene has CDR1 LGHDT and CDR2 YNNKEL (reference sequence). V gave up 0 bases and J gave up 4 bases, with 9 bases separating them. This CDR3 spans 14 amino acids.

The receptor's source is a human donor with multiple sclerosis. The chain has TRBV3-1 and TRBJ1-2; D is undetermined. Sequencing was done on a sample of CD4+ T cells from PBMCs. CDR3 region: CASSQDQWTYGYTF. For the CDR3, the DNA is TGTGCCAGCAGCCAAGATCAATGGACCTATGGCTACACCTTC. The complete variable domain, with remaining parts taken from reference TRBV3-1 and TRBJ1-2, reads DTAVSQTPKYLVTQMGNDKSIKCEQNLGHDTMYWYKQDSKKFLKIMFSYNNKELIINETVPNRFSPKSPDKAHLNLHINSLELGDSAVYFCASSQDQWTYGYTFGSGTRLTVV.